The T cell receptor beta chain under discussion was sequenced for a study of CD8 T cells in Susac syndrome. Patients having Susac syndrome satisfied recently defined diagnostic criteria for definite or probable disease. The CDR3 is 12 residues long. J gave up 11 bases and V 7 bases, and 6 bases lay outside the gene matches. Germline V gives CDR1 SNHLY, CDR2 FYNNEI. The authors reverse transcribed roughly 0.5 to 1 ug RNA with random hexamers. Each CDR3 protein gets one entry after TCRdb re-called the immunoSEQ multiplex PCR reads with MiXCR. There are some 160,000 distinct CDR3 sequences in the sample; under 97% occur only once, and around 0.08% lies in the top ten.

The origin of this receptor is a human donor with Susac syndrome. The source material was CD4+ T cells from PBMCs. The chain recombines TRBV2 with TRBJ1-1, with TRBD1 matching 11 bases. The DNA of the CDR3 is TGTGCCAGCAAGGACAGGGGGCTCTGGGCTTTCTTT. This gives the protein CASKDRGLWAFF.